This record covers a single T cell receptor beta chain. What this receptor recognizes is not known. No clone much larger than this one lies a single base away; base qualities are absent. The germline V gene supplies CDR1 ENHRY and CDR2 SYGVKD. At the junction V is shortened by 5 bases and J by 1 base, with 8 bases in between. The CDR3 has 13 amino acids, counting the end cysteine and phenylalanine. Kept here is only the CDR3 DNA, which spans 39 bases and is read in frame from base 1. Profiling of TCR beta VDJ combinations and CDR3 sequences used genomic DNA as the template. An Illumina HiSeq 2000 was used for TCR repertoire sequencing. As for how the authors treated the data: TRBV/TRBJ rearrangement plots, CDR3 size and DJ length profiles, and Simpson's diversity index were used to evaluate the repertoires. The most abundant DNA sequence in the deep sequencing data was taken as the immunodominant clone. CDR3 amino acid sequences were checked for sharing across subjects and were also compared against the VDJdb database and published repertoires. In-frame beta chains were kept once TCRdb had trimmed the public reads at Q25 with fastp and called clones with MiXCR. Every entry covers one CDR3 protein and lists the most common genes and DNA from its rows. The V and J calls here are based on TCRdb, not the publication. The table for this sample lists a few hundred thousand distinct CDR3 sequences; approximately 70% of them were counted only once. The biggest ten clones account for 4% of the sample.

The sample comes from a study of CD8+CD57+ T cells in acquired aplastic anemia (dated 2018 in TCRdb). For the wider study: DNA extracted from sorted CD4+ and CD8+ cells had a mean of roughly 3.4 ug, with a range of about 0.19 to 30 ug. Healthy donor samples averaged roughly 10 million reads for CD4+ and 11.0 million for CD8+ cells.

In the study, sorted CD4+ and CD8+ blood T cells from patients with severe aplastic anemia and from healthy subjects underwent deep sequencing of TCR repertoires. Ficoll-Paque density gradient centrifugation was used to isolate peripheral blood mononuclear cells. Before DNA extraction, CD4+ and CD8+ T cells were sorted by FACS or by magnetic beads. What the study reported, not specific to this receptor: Patients and healthy controls showed no significant difference in CD8+ Simpson's diversity (P=0.060). Some 31 CD8+ CDR3 sequences were shared between patients and controls but appeared highly expressed in patients and within their immunodominant clones.

Sequenced input: sorted CD4+, CD8+, or CD8+CD57+ T cells (not recorded which) from PBMCs. This chain is built from TRBV10-3 and TRBJ1-1; no D gene is confidently identified. This clonotype was sampled from a human donor in good health, serving as a control. At the DNA level, the sequence is TGTGCCATCAGTATGGACGGGAACACTGAAGCTTTCTTT. This sequence encodes CAISMDGNTEAFF.